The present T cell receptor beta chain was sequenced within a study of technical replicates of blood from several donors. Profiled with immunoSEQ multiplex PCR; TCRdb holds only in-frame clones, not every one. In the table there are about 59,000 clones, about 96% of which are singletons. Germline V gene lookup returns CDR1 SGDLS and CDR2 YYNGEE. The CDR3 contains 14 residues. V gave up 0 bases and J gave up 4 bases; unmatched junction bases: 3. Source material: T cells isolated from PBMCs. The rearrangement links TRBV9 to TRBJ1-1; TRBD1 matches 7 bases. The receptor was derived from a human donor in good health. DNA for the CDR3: TGTGCCAGCAGCGTAGTGGGACAGAGCACTGAAGCTTTCTTT. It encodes CASSVVGQSTEAFF.